The sample holds many counts of the clone carrying this T cell receptor beta chain. The antigen is not known. The TCR beta library used iRepertoire HTBI primers with Arm-PCR amplification of CDR3. TCRdb re-derived calls from the multiplex PCR reads in MiXCR, one entry per CDR3 protein. The sample consists of around 400,000 distinct CDR3 sequences, roughly a fifth of them appearing once. Time point meaning: persistent/refractory GD, antithyroid drugs over 5 years with positive TRAb. From RNA extracted from PBMCs, the TCR library was made. Diagnosis followed American Thyroid Association guidelines for Graves' disease. Into tubes containing EDTA, about 9.6 milliliters of peripheral blood were drawn. V gave up 6 bases and J gave up 2 bases, with 17 bases separating them. CDR1 is MDHEN and CDR2 is SYDVKM in the germline V gene. CDR3 length: 15 residues. The entry originates in a study of regulatory T cells in long-lasting Graves disease. Whole-study context: Persistence in Graves' disease required over 5 years of antithyroid drugs plus positive TSH receptor antibodies. The study's findings and limits: Persistent-disease Graves' patients showed less TCR diversity than new cases.

This sequence was found in a female donor with Graves disease. The chain joins TRBV28 to TRBJ2-7; D might be TRBD2 (5 bases). The source was peripheral blood mononuclear cells (PBMCs), collected when the disease was refractory, from a patient treated with antithyroid drugs. The DNA for the CDR3 is TGTGCCAGCAGGGCCCGGGGTAGCGCTACCTACGAGCAGTACTTC. Translation: CASRARGSATYEQYF.